This note documents a single TCR beta chain sequence. Its matching antigen is unknown. PCR primers comprised 60 Vbeta and 13 Jbeta primers. The protocol was immunoSEQ multiplex PCR, while the TCRdb copy is restricted to in-frame clones and leaves out a portion. The sample has some 200,000 clones; roughly 80% are singletons. The data were obtained in a study of cytomegalovirus exposure and HLA in healthy donors. General observations from the study: Later analysis identified around 15,000 TCR beta sequences associated with HLA alleles, using a false discovery rate threshold of 0.05. The authors later found HLA-associated TCR beta chains more clonally expanded than equally common others. In an earlier analysis, in some 540 donors, most V segments appeared productive either ~87% or ~30% of the time.

Sample: PBMCs. The receptor was derived from a girl aged 5 to 17 in good health and CMV-seronegative.

The CDR3 sequence is CASKGQGAHGYTF. The CDR3 bases are TGTGCCAGCAAGGGACAGGGGGCTCACGGCTACACCTTC. This rearrangement joins TRBV2 to TRBJ1-2; TRBD1 matches at 12 bases. V gave up 7 bases and J gave up 8 bases; unmatched junction bases: 5. This CDR3 has 13 amino acids. The germline gives CDR1 SNHLY, CDR2 FYNNEI.